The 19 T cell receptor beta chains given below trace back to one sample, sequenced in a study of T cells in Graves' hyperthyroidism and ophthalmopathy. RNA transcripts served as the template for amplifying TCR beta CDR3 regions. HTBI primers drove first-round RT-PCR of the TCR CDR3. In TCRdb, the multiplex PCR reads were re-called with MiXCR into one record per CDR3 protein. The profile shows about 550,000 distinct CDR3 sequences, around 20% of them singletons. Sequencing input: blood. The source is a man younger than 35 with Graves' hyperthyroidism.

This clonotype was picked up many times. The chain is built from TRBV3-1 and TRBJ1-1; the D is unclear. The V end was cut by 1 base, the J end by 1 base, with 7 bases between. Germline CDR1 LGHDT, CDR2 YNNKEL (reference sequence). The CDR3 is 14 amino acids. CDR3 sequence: CASSQGGWNTEAFF. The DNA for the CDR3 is TGTGCCAGCAGCCAAGGCGGTTGGAACACTGAAGCTTTCTTT.

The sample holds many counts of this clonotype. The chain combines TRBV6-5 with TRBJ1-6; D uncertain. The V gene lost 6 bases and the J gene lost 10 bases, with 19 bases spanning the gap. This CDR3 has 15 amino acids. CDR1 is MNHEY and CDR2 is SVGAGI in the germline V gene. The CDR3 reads CASSSPGEGGSPLHF. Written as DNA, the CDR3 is TGTGCCAGCAGCAGCCCGGGAGAGGGCGGCTCACCCCTCCACTTT.

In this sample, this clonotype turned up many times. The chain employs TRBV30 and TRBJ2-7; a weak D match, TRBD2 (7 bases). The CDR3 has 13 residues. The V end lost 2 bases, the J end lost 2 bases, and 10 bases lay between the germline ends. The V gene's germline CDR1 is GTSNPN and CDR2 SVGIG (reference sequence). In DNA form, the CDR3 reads TGTGCCTGGAGTTCGGGGGGCACCTACGAGCAGTACTTC. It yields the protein CAWSSGGTYEQYF.

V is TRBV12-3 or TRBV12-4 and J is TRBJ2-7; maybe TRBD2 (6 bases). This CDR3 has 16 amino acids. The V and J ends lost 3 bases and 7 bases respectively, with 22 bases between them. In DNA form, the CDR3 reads TGTGCCAGCAGTTTTAGGGACGGGTCCGGGAGTTTGGAGCAGTACTTC. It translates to CASSFRDGSGSLEQYF.

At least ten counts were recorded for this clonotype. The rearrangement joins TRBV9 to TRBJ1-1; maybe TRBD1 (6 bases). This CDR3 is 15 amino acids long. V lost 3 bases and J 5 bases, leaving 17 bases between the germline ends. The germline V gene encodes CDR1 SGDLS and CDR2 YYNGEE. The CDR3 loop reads CASSASPGAGTEAFF. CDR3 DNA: TGTGCCAGCAGCGCCTCACCGGGGGCAGGGACTGAAGCTTTCTTT.

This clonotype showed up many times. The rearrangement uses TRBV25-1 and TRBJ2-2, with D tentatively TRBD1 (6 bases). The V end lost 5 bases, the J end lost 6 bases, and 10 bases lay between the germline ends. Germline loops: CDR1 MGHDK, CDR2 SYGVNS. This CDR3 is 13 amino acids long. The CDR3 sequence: CASSTTGPGELFF. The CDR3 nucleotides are TGTGCCAGCAGTACAACAGGGCCCGGGGAGCTGTTTTTT.

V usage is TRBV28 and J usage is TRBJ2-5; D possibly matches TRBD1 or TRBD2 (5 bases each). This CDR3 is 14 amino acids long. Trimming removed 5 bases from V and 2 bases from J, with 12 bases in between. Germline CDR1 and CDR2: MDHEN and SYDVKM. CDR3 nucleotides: TGTGCCAGCAGTCCCGACGAGGGGCAAGAGACCCAGTACTTC. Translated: CASSPDEGQETQYF.

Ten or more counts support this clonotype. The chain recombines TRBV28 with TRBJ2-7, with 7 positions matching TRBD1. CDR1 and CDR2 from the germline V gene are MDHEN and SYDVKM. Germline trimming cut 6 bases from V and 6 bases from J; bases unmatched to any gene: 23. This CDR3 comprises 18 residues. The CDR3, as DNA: TGTGCCAGCAGCTCAACCGGGACAGAGGACCCTCCCACCCTCGAGCAGTACTTC. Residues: CASSSTGTEDPPTLEQYF.

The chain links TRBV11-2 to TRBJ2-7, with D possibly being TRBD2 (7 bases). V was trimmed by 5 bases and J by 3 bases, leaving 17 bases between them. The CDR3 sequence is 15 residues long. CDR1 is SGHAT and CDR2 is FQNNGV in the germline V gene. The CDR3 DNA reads TGTGCCAGCAGCAAAGGGGCGGGGGCCGGCTACGAGCAGTACTTC. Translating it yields CASSKGAGAGYEQYF.

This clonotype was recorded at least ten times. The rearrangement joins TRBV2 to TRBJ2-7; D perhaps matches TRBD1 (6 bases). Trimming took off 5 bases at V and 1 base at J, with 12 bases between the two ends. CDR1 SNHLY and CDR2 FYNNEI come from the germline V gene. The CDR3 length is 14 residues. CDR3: CASSTGSSSYEQYF. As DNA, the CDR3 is TGTGCCAGCAGTACAGGGAGCTCGTCCTACGAGCAGTACTTC.

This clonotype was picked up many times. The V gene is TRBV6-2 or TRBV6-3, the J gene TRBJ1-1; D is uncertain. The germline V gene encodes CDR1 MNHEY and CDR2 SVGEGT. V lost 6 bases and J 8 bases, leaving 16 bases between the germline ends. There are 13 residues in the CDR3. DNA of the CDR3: TGTGCCAGCAGCCCTGGGCCTGACGTCGAAGCTTTCTTT. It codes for CASSPGPDVEAFF.

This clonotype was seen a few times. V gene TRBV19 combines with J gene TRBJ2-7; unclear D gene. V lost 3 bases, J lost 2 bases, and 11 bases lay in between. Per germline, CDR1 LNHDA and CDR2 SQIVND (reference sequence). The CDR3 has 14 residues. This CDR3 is CASSMGSPAYEQYF. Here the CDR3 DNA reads TGTGCCAGTAGTATGGGAAGCCCAGCCTACGAGCAGTACTTC.

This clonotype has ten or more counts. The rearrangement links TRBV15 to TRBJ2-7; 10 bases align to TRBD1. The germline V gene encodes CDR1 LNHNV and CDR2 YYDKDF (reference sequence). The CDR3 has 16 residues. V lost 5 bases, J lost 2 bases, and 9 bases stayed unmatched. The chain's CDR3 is CATSSPGQGRTYEQYF. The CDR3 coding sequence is TGTGCCACCAGCTCTCCGGGACAGGGGCGCACCTACGAGCAGTACTTC. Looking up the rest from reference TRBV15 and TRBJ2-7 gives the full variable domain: DAMVIQNPRYQVTQFGKPVTLSCSQTLNHNVMYWYQQKSSQAPKLLFHYYDKDFNNEADTPDNFQSRRPNTSFCFLDIRSPGLGDTAMYLCATSSPGQGRTYEQYFGPGTRLTVT.

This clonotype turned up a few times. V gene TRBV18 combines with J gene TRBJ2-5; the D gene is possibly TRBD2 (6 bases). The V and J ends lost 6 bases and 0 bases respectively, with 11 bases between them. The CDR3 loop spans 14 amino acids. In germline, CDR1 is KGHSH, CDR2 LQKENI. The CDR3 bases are TGTGCCAGCTCTCCTACGGGAGACCAAGAGACCCAGTACTTC. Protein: CASSPTGDQETQYF.

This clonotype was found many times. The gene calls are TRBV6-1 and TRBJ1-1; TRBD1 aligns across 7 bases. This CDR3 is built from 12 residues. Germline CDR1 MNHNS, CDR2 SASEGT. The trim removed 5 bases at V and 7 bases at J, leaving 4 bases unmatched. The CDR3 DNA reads TGTGCCAGCAGTCCCCAGGGGGTTGAAGCTTTCTTT. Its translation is CASSPQGVEAFF.

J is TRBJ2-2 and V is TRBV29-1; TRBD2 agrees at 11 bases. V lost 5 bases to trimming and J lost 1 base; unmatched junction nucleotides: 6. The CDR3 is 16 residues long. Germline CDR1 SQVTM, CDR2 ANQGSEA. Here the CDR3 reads CSVIPSGGMNTGELFF. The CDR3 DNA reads TGCAGCGTTATCCCTAGCGGGGGGATGAACACCGGGGAGCTGTTTTTT.

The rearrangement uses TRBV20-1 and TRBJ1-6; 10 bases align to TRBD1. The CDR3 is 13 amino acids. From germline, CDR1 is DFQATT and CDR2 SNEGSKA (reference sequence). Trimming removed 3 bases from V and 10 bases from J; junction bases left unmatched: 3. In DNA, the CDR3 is TGCAGTGCTAGGACAGGGGGCAGATCACCCCTCCACTTT. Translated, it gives CSARTGGRSPLHF.

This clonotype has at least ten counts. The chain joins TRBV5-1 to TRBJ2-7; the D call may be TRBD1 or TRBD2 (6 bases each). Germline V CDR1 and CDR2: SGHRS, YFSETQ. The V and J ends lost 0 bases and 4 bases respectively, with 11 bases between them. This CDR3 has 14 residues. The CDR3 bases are TGCGCCAGCAGCTTGGACAGGGCGGGGTACGAGCAGTACTTC. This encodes CASSLDRAGYEQYF. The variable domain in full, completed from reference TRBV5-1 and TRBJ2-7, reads KAGVTQTPRYLIKTRGQQVTLSCSPISGHRSVSWYQQTPGQGLQFLFEYFSETQRNKGNFPGRFSGRQFSNSRSEMNVSTLELGDSALYLCASSLDRAGYEQYFGPGTRLTVT.

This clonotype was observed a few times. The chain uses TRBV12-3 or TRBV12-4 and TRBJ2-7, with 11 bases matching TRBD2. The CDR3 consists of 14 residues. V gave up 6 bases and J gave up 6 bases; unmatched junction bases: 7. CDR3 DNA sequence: TGTGCCAGCAGCCGACTAGCGGGACAAGGCGAGCAGTACTTC. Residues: CASSRLAGQGEQYF.